These T cell receptor beta chains were read from a single sample in a study of identical twins. Using its own MiXCR run on the 5' RACE reads, TCRdb lists one record per CDR3 protein. The data contain 350,000 or so distinct CDR3 sequences, 9% to 15% of them singletons. The sample was also reused in another study, on yellow fever vaccine responses in identical twins.

Sequences were obtained from CD8+ T cells sorted from blood. The receptors were gathered from a woman under 30 in good health. CDR3s leave out the opening cysteine and the closing phenylalanine or tryptophan.

v_gene: TRBV7-9; j_gene: TRBJ2-2; len: 13; CDR3aa: ASRAGDSGTGELF
v_gene: TRBV2; j_gene: TRBJ2-2; len: 11; CDR3aa: ASRQTSPGELF
v_gene: TRBV24-1; j_gene: TRBJ2-1; len: 15; CDR3aa: ATSEPPGQRRDNEQF
v_gene: TRBV21-1; j_gene: TRBJ2-7; len: 13; CDR3aa: ASSKGPGNSYEQY
v_gene: TRBV12-3/TRBV12-4; j_gene: TRBJ2-5; len: 10; CDR3aa: ASSLPGETQY
v_gene: TRBV27; j_gene: TRBJ1-2; len: 12; CDR3aa: ASSPKDRVDGYT
v_gene: TRBV9; j_gene: TRBJ2-5; len: 13; CDR3aa: ASSVGGTRQETQY
v_gene: TRBV29-1; j_gene: TRBJ1-1; len: 11; CDR3aa: SVRTPGGTEAF
v_gene: TRBV7-9; j_gene: TRBJ2-5; len: 13; CDR3aa: ASSSNSDRGETQY
v_gene: TRBV15; j_gene: TRBJ2-5; len: 12; CDR3aa: ATSRDRLAETQY
v_gene: TRBV18; j_gene: TRBJ2-1; len: 14; CDR3aa: ASSWTGGISYNEQF
v_gene: TRBV28; j_gene: TRBJ1-4; len: 9; CDR3aa: ASRAGEKLF
v_gene: TRBV9; j_gene: TRBJ2-2; len: 13; CDR3aa: ASSVIKENTGELF
v_gene: TRBV7-8; j_gene: TRBJ2-3; len: 10; CDR3aa: ASSRSGSKQY
v_gene: TRBV2; j_gene: TRBJ2-3; len: 14; CDR3aa: ASRDSQIGGTDTQY
v_gene: TRBV4-1; j_gene: TRBJ1-1; len: 11; CDR3aa: ASTSQGRGEAF
v_gene: TRBV5-5; j_gene: TRBJ2-3; len: 16; CDR3aa: ASANGRGQGYPTDTQY
v_gene: TRBV12-3/TRBV12-4; j_gene: TRBJ2-5; len: 13; CDR3aa: ASSSSLDRQETQY
v_gene: TRBV7-6; j_gene: TRBJ1-6; len: 14; CDR3aa: ASSETVGGYNSPLH
v_gene: TRBV4-1; j_gene: TRBJ2-2; len: 15; CDR3aa: ASSQGAGWIIDGELF
v_gene: TRBV9; j_gene: TRBJ2-1; len: 13; CDR3aa: ASSGRFAGVNEQF
v_gene: TRBV6-4; j_gene: TRBJ2-3; len: 13; CDR3aa: ASSDSGGAFDTQY
v_gene: TRBV6-5; j_gene: TRBJ2-2; len: 12; CDR3aa: ASSYGQGSGELF
v_gene: TRBV29-1; j_gene: TRBJ1-6; len: 12; CDR3aa: SVVLTAYNSPLH
v_gene: TRBV10-2; j_gene: TRBJ2-3; len: 14; CDR3aa: ASSDLAGRITDTQY
v_gene: TRBV11-2; j_gene: TRBJ1-3; len: 11; CDR3aa: ASSPGFGNTIY
v_gene: TRBV3-1; j_gene: TRBJ2-1; len: 15; CDR3aa: ASSTGTSGGASNEQF
v_gene: TRBV3-1; j_gene: TRBJ2-3; len: 14; CDR3aa: ASSQEKGYDADTQY
v_gene: TRBV18; j_gene: TRBJ2-1; len: 16; CDR3aa: ASSPTPTGSGSYNEQF
v_gene: TRBV2; j_gene: TRBJ2-7; len: 16; CDR3aa: ASIRGASGRASVYEQY
v_gene: TRBV2; j_gene: TRBJ2-5; len: 14; CDR3aa: ASSEAQDGDGETQY
v_gene: TRBV7-6; j_gene: TRBJ2-1; len: 13; CDR3aa: ASSLGLAAYNEQF
v_gene: TRBV7-2; j_gene: TRBJ2-3; len: 15; CDR3aa: ASSSPWAASEWDTQY
v_gene: TRBV10-3; j_gene: TRBJ2-2; len: 12; CDR3aa: AIRQGLNTGELF
v_gene: TRBV10-2; j_gene: TRBJ2-1; len: 12; CDR3aa: ASSRGLANNEQF
v_gene: TRBV20-1; j_gene: TRBJ2-3; len: 12; CDR3aa: SATGTSSTDTQY
v_gene: TRBV12-3/TRBV12-4; j_gene: TRBJ2-1; len: 10; CDR3aa: ASSLYTNEQF
v_gene: TRBV27; j_gene: TRBJ2-3; len: 14; CDR3aa: ASTTDRAGRTDTQY
v_gene: TRBV5-5; j_gene: TRBJ1-5; len: 13; CDR3aa: ASTRGSNSNQPQH
v_gene: TRBV19; j_gene: TRBJ1-2; len: 13; CDR3aa: ASSMTRTVFYGYT
v_gene: TRBV3-1; j_gene: TRBJ2-1; len: 13; CDR3aa: ASSQESVWDNEQF
v_gene: TRBV7-9; j_gene: TRBJ2-1; len: 12; CDR3aa: ASSNSTGLNEQF